This passage covers 4 T cell receptor beta chains from one sample sequenced in a study of T-cell reconstitution after alpha-beta-depleted transplantation in children. This sample's TCRbeta library carried unique molecular identifier barcodes. A single record per CDR3 protein comes from TCRdb applying MiXCR to the PCR reads. The table includes 500,000 or so distinct CDR3 sequences, approximately 32% detected once. The sample consisted of PBMCs from the stem cell graft donor, taken from the stem cell graft. These receptors were collected from a human donor who donated a stem cell graft to a child with aplastic anemia.

This clonotype was detected only a few times. The genes are TRBV5-6 and TRBJ2-2, with TRBD2 matching over 16 bases. The CDR3 is 16 residues long. Germline CDR1 reads SGHDT; CDR2 reads YYEEEE. The V segment lost 4 bases and the J segment 7 bases; nucleotides outside the gene matches: 4. CDR3 sequence (DNA): TGTGCCAGCAGCGGGACTAGCGGGAGGGCCCACGGGGAGCTGTTTTTT. Translated: CASSGTSGRAHGELFF.

The chain uses TRBV7-9 and TRBJ2-1; possibly TRBD1 for D (5 bases). The length of the CDR3 is 15 residues. V was pared by 6 bases and J by 10 bases, with 22 bases between. From germline, CDR1 is SEHNR and CDR2 FQNEAQ (reference sequence). The CDR3 sequence is CASSHRQNPAPEQFF. CDR3 nucleotide sequence: TGTGCCAGCAGTCATCGACAGAATCCCGCCCCCGAGCAGTTCTTC. The full variable domain, its missing parts supplied by reference TRBV7-9 and TRBJ2-1, is DTGVSQNPRHKITKRGQNVTFRCDPISEHNRLYWYRQTLGQGPEFLTYFQNEAQLEKSRLLSDRFSAERPKGSFSTLEIQRTEQGDSAMYLCASSHRQNPAPEQFFGPGTRLTVL.

This clonotype was seen only a few times. The gene calls are TRBV12-3 or TRBV12-4 and TRBJ1-5, with D uncertain. Trimming pared 4 bases from V and 3 bases from J, leaving 13 bases between. This CDR3 contains 15 residues. The chain's CDR3 is CASSYGTANNQPQHF. The CDR3 region has the DNA TGTGCCAGCAGTTACGGCACAGCGAACAATCAGCCCCAGCATTTT.

This clonotype has a handful of counts. V is TRBV9 and J is TRBJ2-5; possible D gene TRBD1, 5 bases. This CDR3 region has 13 residues. Germline V gene lookup returns CDR1 SGDLS and CDR2 YYNGEE. V lost 0 bases to trimming and J lost 5 bases, with 8 bases between them. The CDR3, as DNA: TGTGCCAGCAGCGTAGGGGGCGAGGAGACCCAGTACTTC. Translation gives CASSVGGEETQYF.